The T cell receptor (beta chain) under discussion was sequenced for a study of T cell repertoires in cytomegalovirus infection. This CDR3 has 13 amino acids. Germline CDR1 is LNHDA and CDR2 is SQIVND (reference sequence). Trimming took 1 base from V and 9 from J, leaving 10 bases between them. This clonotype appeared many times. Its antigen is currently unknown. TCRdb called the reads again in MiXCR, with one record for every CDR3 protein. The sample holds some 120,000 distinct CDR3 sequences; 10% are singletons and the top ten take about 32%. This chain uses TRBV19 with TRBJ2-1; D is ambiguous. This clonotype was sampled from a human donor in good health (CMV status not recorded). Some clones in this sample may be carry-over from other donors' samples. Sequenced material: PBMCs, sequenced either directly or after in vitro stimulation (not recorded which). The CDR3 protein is CASSIGSLVEQFF. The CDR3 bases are TGTGCCAGTAGTATAGGCTCACTCGTTGAGCAGTTCTTC.